Included here is one T cell receptor (beta chain) sequence, with context. The sample holds many counts of this clonotype. No cognate antigen has been identified for it. Per-base quality was not reported, and no clone a single base away is much larger than it. The data stem from a study of CD8 T cells in ankylosing spondylitis listed by TCRdb under 2017. About the full investigation: The study profiled T cell receptor beta repertoires in healthy donors and ankylosing spondylitis patients to find disease-linked TCR variants. The whole study cohort included over a hundred healthy donors and 25 or so ankylosing spondylitis patients. Peripheral blood was sampled, and synovial fluid was also collected from ankylosing spondylitis patients. The full study reports these points: A TCR beta motif of eight highly homologous amino acid variants appeared characteristic of blood from ankylosing spondylitis patients. Some motif variants had previously been reported in the synovial fluid and blood of reactive arthritis patients, which suggests shared mechanisms of disease initiation. The disease-linked clones were reported to be significantly enriched in matched synovial fluid samples from ankylosing spondylitis patients. The disease-linked clones showed a CD8+ phenotype and occurred at relatively low frequencies in peripheral blood.

The CDR3 measures 15 amino acids from cysteine to phenylalanine. CDR3 DNA is the only sequence kept; it has 45 bases, read in frame from the first base. The germline V gene (reference sequence) specifies DFQATT as CDR1 and SNEGSKA as CDR2. V and J are trimmed by 2 bases and 2 bases, and the gene matches miss 6 bases of the junction. Sequencing was performed on an Illumina HiSeq 2500. TCR beta libraries were prepared by quantitative 5'-RACE with molecular barcodes. The study's processing was this. A new computational method based on a probabilistic model of VDJ rearrangement was used to identify disease-linked TCR variants. Through fastp at Q25 and MiXCR, TCRdb rebuilt clones from the public reads, retaining in-frame beta chains. Rows are combined by CDR3 protein, so each entry shows the most common genes and DNA. TCRdb assigned the V and J calls; the authors' analysis was not used. This sample holds about 700,000 distinct CDR3 sequences; under 20% were observed only once. Around a fifth of the sample rests with the top ten.

This receptor was identified in a male donor with ankylosing spondylitis. The chain joins TRBV20-1 to TRBJ1-5; 7 of the junction bases match TRBD1. The sample taken for sequencing was blood, either unsorted or a sorted T cell fraction (not recorded which). The DNA reads TGCAGTGCTAGACCAACAGGGGCGGGCAATCAGCCCCAGCATTTT. Translated, this is CSARPTGAGNQPQHF.